These T cell receptor beta chains were read from a single sample in a study of spatial heterogeneity in lung cancer. TCRdb re-derived calls from the 5' RACE reads in MiXCR, one entry per CDR3 protein. The repertoire holds tens of thousands of distinct CDR3 sequences, about an eighth seen once, with 6.5% to 8.5% in the top ten. Material: PBMCs, obtained at surgery. The receptors stem from a male donor with early-stage non-small cell lung cancer. CDR3s include the opening cysteine and the closing phenylalanine or tryptophan. A D gene is named only where the DNA matches it firmly. Size is omitted from some rows. Given values are once, few, many or a class for expanded clones.

>-|few|TRBV7-9|TRBJ2-7
CASSSNFGGQGGHEQYF
TGTGCCAGCAGCTCAAACTTTGGGGGGCAGGGCGGCCACGAGCAGTACTTC
>-|many|TRBV2|TRBJ2-2
CASSEGTGELFF
TGTGCCAGCAGTGAAGGCACCGGGGAGCTGTTTTTT
>-|few|TRBV9|TRBJ2-7
CASGGGDSSYEQYF
TGTGCCAGCGGCGGAGGGGACAGCTCCTACGAGCAGTACTTC
>TRBD1|few|TRBV12-3/TRBV12-4|TRBJ1-1
CASSPNNRGLNTEAFF
TGTGCCAGCAGTCCAAATAACAGGGGGCTGAACACTGAAGCTTTCTTT
>-|few|TRBV7-2|TRBJ1-2
CASSPWAGEYGYTF
TGTGCCAGCAGCCCGTGGGCAGGGGAATATGGCTACACCTTC
>-|-|TRBV2|TRBJ2-7
CASSEGTLLSYEQYF
TGTGCCAGCAGTGAAGGGACATTGCTCTCCTACGAGCAGTACTTC
>-|few|TRBV6-5|TRBJ1-2
CASFPTGETSNYGYTF
TGTGCCAGTTTTCCCACCGGGGAAACTTCTAACTATGGCTACACCTTC
>TRBD1|few|TRBV7-2|TRBJ2-1
CASTRQGGDNEQFF
TGTGCCAGCACCAGACAGGGGGGAGACAATGAGCAGTTCTTC
>-|few|TRBV7-3|TRBJ2-3
CASSLAVAGPADTQYF
TGTGCCAGCAGCTTAGCCGTGGCGGGGCCAGCAGATACGCAGTATTTT
>-|-|TRBV7-2|TRBJ2-4
CASSPDRLAGPGNIQYF
TGTGCCAGCAGCCCGGATAGGTTGGCGGGACCCGGGAACATTCAGTACTTC
>-|-|TRBV30|TRBJ2-3
CAWTRQTDTQYF
TGTGCCTGGACCCGACAGACAGATACGCAGTATTTT
>-|many|TRBV24-1|TRBJ2-5
CATSEGARTQYF
TGTGCCACCAGTGAAGGTGCCAGGACCCAGTACTTC
>TRBD2|-|TRBV6-1|TRBJ2-1
CASSRQREHNEQFF
TGTGCCAGCAGTCGCCAGCGGGAGCACAATGAGCAGTTCTTC
>TRBD2|few|TRBV7-9|TRBJ2-1
CASSLGTSVGNEQFF
TGTGCCAGCAGCTTAGGTACTAGCGTGGGCAATGAGCAGTTCTTC
>-|-|TRBV6-4|TRBJ2-5
CASSEDFGGQETQYF
TGTGCCAGCAGTGAAGATTTCGGGGGGCAGGAGACCCAGTACTTC
>-|few|TRBV21-1|TRBJ2-7
CASSEGQAGIQYEQYF
TGTGCCAGCAGCGAGGGACAGGCCGGTATTCAATACGAGCAGTACTTC
>-|once|TRBV13|TRBJ1-2
CASSLRQGAIGYTF
TGTGCCAGCAGCTTACGTCAGGGAGCGATAGGCTACACCTTC